Listed below are T cell receptor beta chains from one sample, sequenced in a study of T cells in Graves' hyperthyroidism and ophthalmopathy. Each CDR3 protein is one row after TCRdb ran MiXCR on the multiplex PCR reads. The sample contains around 530,000 distinct CDR3 sequences, roughly 18% of which appear only once. The sample taken for sequencing was blood. The receptor source for this set is a woman between 18 and 29 years old with Graves' ophthalmopathy. CDR3s include the opening cysteine and the closing phenylalanine or tryptophan. Fields, in order: clone size, J gene, D gene, V gene, CDR3 protein, CDR3 DNA. D genes are given only for firm matches. Size tells how often a clone was seen (once, few, many) or the class of an expanded clone, and some rows leave it out.

clone size: many
J gene: TRBJ1-2
D gene: TRBD1
V gene: TRBV12-3/TRBV12-4
CDR3 protein: CASTPGTANYGYTF
CDR3 DNA: TGTGCCAGCACTCCCGGGACAGCTAACTATGGCTACACCTTC

clone size: many
J gene: TRBJ1-1
D gene: .
V gene: TRBV27
CDR3 protein: CASSLWGAAEAFF
CDR3 DNA: TGTGCCAGCAGTTTGTGGGGGGCAGCTGAAGCTTTCTTT

clone size: many
J gene: TRBJ1-6
D gene: .
V gene: TRBV30
CDR3 protein: CAWRPTRSYNSPLHF
CDR3 DNA: TGTGCCTGGAGGCCAACACGGTCCTATAATTCACCCCTCCACTTT

clone size: few
J gene: TRBJ2-1
D gene: .
V gene: TRBV14
CDR3 protein: CASSQDPKGTGEQFF
CDR3 DNA: TGTGCCAGCAGCCAAGATCCTAAGGGGACGGGTGAGCAGTTCTTC

clone size: few
J gene: TRBJ2-1
D gene: .
V gene: TRBV7-8
CDR3 protein: CASSLRGNYNEQFF
CDR3 DNA: TGTGCCAGCAGCTTACGGGGGAACTACAATGAGCAGTTCTTC

clone size: many
J gene: TRBJ2-2
D gene: TRBD1
V gene: TRBV30
CDR3 protein: CAWGQGGTGELFF
CDR3 DNA: TGTGCCTGGGGACAGGGAGGCACCGGGGAGCTGTTTTTT

clone size: .
J gene: TRBJ2-1
D gene: TRBD2
V gene: TRBV19
CDR3 protein: CASSIVSGRGNEQFF
CDR3 DNA: TGTGCCAGTAGTATTGTTAGCGGGAGGGGCAATGAGCAGTTCTTC

clone size: many
J gene: TRBJ2-6
D gene: .
V gene: TRBV12-3/TRBV12-4
CDR3 protein: CASSFWGSGANVLTF
CDR3 DNA: TGTGCCAGCAGTTTTTGGGGCTCTGGGGCCAACGTCCTGACTTTC

clone size: .
J gene: TRBJ2-7
D gene: .
V gene: TRBV9
CDR3 protein: CASSVAGPSYEQYF
CDR3 DNA: TGTGCCAGCAGCGTAGCAGGTCCCTCCTACGAGCAGTACTTC

clone size: .
J gene: TRBJ2-7
D gene: .
V gene: TRBV20-1
CDR3 protein: CSEWRLKSSYEQYF
CDR3 DNA: TGCAGTGAATGGAGGCTCAAGAGCTCCTACGAGCAGTACTTC

clone size: .
J gene: TRBJ2-7
D gene: TRBD2
V gene: TRBV12-3/TRBV12-4
CDR3 protein: CASSSKPGLAGLGVYEQYF
CDR3 DNA: TGTGCCAGCAGTTCGAAACCGGGACTAGCGGGACTAGGGGTATACGAGCAGTACTTC

clone size: many
J gene: TRBJ1-4
D gene: .
V gene: TRBV6-1
CDR3 protein: CASSERFNEKLFF
CDR3 DNA: TGTGCCAGCAGTGAACGGTTTAATGAAAAACTGTTTTTT

clone size: few
J gene: TRBJ1-1
D gene: .
V gene: TRBV15
CDR3 protein: CATRPSGETEAFF
CDR3 DNA: TGTGCCACCAGACCGAGCGGGGAGACTGAAGCTTTCTTT

clone size: .
J gene: TRBJ1-1
D gene: .
V gene: TRBV19
CDR3 protein: CASSIPGWNAEAFF
CDR3 DNA: TGTGCCAGTAGTATCCCCGGGTGGAACGCTGAAGCTTTCTTT

clone size: .
J gene: TRBJ1-5
D gene: TRBD1
V gene: TRBV6-1
CDR3 protein: CASRIQDRGSNQPQHF
CDR3 DNA: TGTGCCAGCAGAATACAGGACAGGGGGTCGAATCAGCCCCAGCATTTT

clone size: many
J gene: TRBJ1-5
D gene: .
V gene: TRBV6-2/TRBV6-3
CDR3 protein: CASSYSGGPQHF
CDR3 DNA: TGTGCCAGCAGTTACTCTGGGGGACCCCAGCATTTT